This T cell receptor beta chain derives from a study of blood T cell repertoires in COVID-19. Study overall: Samples representing acute and convalescent COVID-19 were sourced from the United States, Italy and Spain. PBMCs, B-cell-depleted T cells, or T cells provided the cDNA or gDNA that made up the material.

In the study's own analysis: By means of reference gene primer amplification, nucleated cell counts were estimated. Assay: immunoSEQ multiplex PCR; the TCRdb copy retains only in-frame clones and omits some. The D gene and trimming were derived from the DNA, and the V and J assignments and clone size from that table. There are about 160,000 clones in the sample; 70% to 85% occur only once, and about a fifth lies in the top ten. Germline-derived CDR1 and CDR2 are SGDLS and YYNGEE. With V trimmed by 4 bases and J by 5 bases, 7 bases remained unmatched. The CDR3 covers 14 residues. This receptor was identified in a woman of 80 years or more with acute or convalescent COVID-19. Sample: peripheral blood. V and J are TRBV9 and TRBJ2-3; 7 bases fit TRBD1. The CDR3 DNA reads TGTGCCAGCAGCCCCAGGGGGTTGGGAGATACGCAGTATTTT. Translation: CASSPRGLGDTQYF.